The 12 T cell receptor beta chains given below trace back to one sample, sequenced in a study of Ad26.COV2.S vaccination and SARS-CoV-2 variants. The table came from immunoSEQ multiplex PCR; TCRdb's copy has only in-frame clones and leaves some out. This table has 450,000 to 550,000 clones, 80% to 90% appearing once. Treatment given: around 19 received Ad26.COV2.S at low or high dose, single or two shots; about 5 received placebo; per-sample allocation not given. The investigators took samples on day 63 after the first vaccine or placebo injection. Here the sequenced sample was peripheral blood, taken in a trial of Ad26.COV2.S vaccine versus placebo. The receptor set was obtained from a person between 18 and 65 years old who received the Ad26.COV2.S COVID-19 vaccine or a placebo.

The genes are TRBV7-2 and TRBJ2-7; possibly TRBD1 for D (5 bases). V lost 2 bases and J lost 3, with 20 bases in between. The germline V gene has CDR1 SGHTA and CDR2 FQGNSA. The CDR3 is made up of 17 amino acids. The CDR3 nucleotides read TGTGCCAGCAGCTTATATGTTTCCCAGGGCAGGATCTACGAGCAGTACTTC. Translating gives CASSLYVSQGRIYEQYF.

The chain couples TRBV2 to TRBJ1-1; tentative D call: TRBD1 (6 bases). This CDR3 comprises 13 residues. Germline V lookup: CDR1 SNHLY, CDR2 FYNNEI. Trimming pared 7 bases from V and 7 bases from J, leaving 16 bases between. The CDR3 coding sequence is TGTGCCAGCACGAATCAGGGGCGGGGTGAAGCTTTCTTT. Its protein is CASTNQGRGEAFF.

The chain couples TRBV7-9 to TRBJ1-1, with no clear D. Germline CDR1 and CDR2: SEHNR and FQNEAQ (reference sequence). The ends were cut back, 2 bases at V and 3 bases at J, with 1 base in the middle. This CDR3 has 11 amino acids. In nucleotides, the CDR3 is TGTGCCAGCAGCTTATACACTGAAGCTTTCTTT. It yields the protein CASSLYTEAFF. The full variable domain, its missing parts supplied by reference TRBV7-9 and TRBJ1-1, is DTGVSQNPRHKITKRGQNVTFRCDPISEHNRLYWYRQTLGQGPEFLTYFQNEAQLEKSRLLSDRFSAERPKGSFSTLEIQRTEQGDSAMYLCASSLYTEAFFGQGTRLTVV.

The V call is TRBV9, the J call TRBJ2-5; 7 positions match TRBD1. This CDR3 is built from 15 residues. V trimming: 0 bases; J trimming: 2 bases; junction bases outside the gene matches: 4. The V gene's germline CDR1 is SGDLS and CDR2 YYNGEE. DNA for the CDR3: TGTGCCAGCAGCGTAGAGGGGGCGGAACAAGAGACCCAGTACTTC. This sequence encodes CASSVEGAEQETQYF. Complete variable domain (other parts from reference TRBV9 and TRBJ2-5): DSGVTQTPKHLITATGQRVTLRCSPRSGDLSVYWYQQSLDQGLQFLIQYYNGEERAKGNILERFSAQQFPDLHSELNLSSLELGDSALYFCASSVEGAEQETQYFGPGTRLLVL.

CDR3 residues: CASSMDRAETDTQYF. CDR3 bases: TGTGCCAGCAGCATGGACAGGGCAGAGACAGATACGCAGTATTTT. The chain recombines TRBV5-4 with TRBJ2-3, with 8 bases matching TRBD1. Germline loops: CDR1 SGHNT, CDR2 YYREEE (reference sequence). The junction had 7 bases not matched to a gene; V was cut back by 4 bases and J by 3 bases. The CDR3 runs to 15 residues.

V gene TRBV28 combines with J gene TRBJ2-7; tentative D call: TRBD2 (5 bases). Germline CDR1 reads MDHEN; CDR2 reads SYDVKM. The CDR3 is 11 residues long. The V end lost 3 bases, the J end lost 6 bases, and 6 bases lay between the germline ends. CDR3 residues: CASSFRGEQYF. CDR3 bases: TGTGCCAGCAGTTTCCGGGGCGAGCAGTACTTC.

The rearrangement uses TRBV12-3 or TRBV12-4 and TRBJ1-5; D uncertain. This CDR3 is 12 amino acids long. With 3 bases removed from V and 5 bases from J, the gap between germline ends came to 5 bases. Here the CDR3 DNA reads TGTGCCAGCAGTTTCTGGGATCAGCCCCAGCATTTT. Translation: CASSFWDQPQHF.

The CDR3 is CSVVMFGASHGYTF. As DNA, the CDR3 is TGCAGCGTTGTTATGTTCGGAGCATCCCACGGCTACACCTTC. This chain joins TRBV29-1 and TRBJ1-2, with D unresolved. V dropped 4 bases and J dropped 8 bases, with 20 bases sitting between them. The length of the CDR3 is 14 residues. The germline gives CDR1 SQVTM, CDR2 ANQGSEA.

This clone has a handful of counts. This specimen includes other DNA sequences encoding the same CDR3. The chain carries TRBV9 and TRBJ2-3; unclear D gene. CDR3 size: 12 residues. CDR1 SGDLS and CDR2 YYNGEE come from the germline V gene. V lost 0 bases to trimming and J lost 4 bases, with 3 bases between them. CDR3 sequence (DNA): TGTGCCAGCAGCGTAGCAGCAGATACGCAGTATTTT. It is translated as CASSVAADTQYF.

The count of this clone is one. The chain carries TRBV7-2 and TRBJ2-7; 7 bases align to TRBD1. Germline V gene data show CDR1 as SGHTA and CDR2 as FQGNSA. This CDR3 is 14 amino acids long. Trimming removed 3 bases from V and 6 bases from J; junction bases left unmatched: 8. DNA of the CDR3: TGTGCCAGCAGCTTTTCCCAGGGGGAGTTCGAGCAGTACTTC. This translates into CASSFSQGEFEQYF.

This sequence joins TRBV10-3 and TRBJ1-2; D remains unclear. The CDR3 totals 13 residues. The germline gives CDR1 ENHRY, CDR2 SYGVKD. Trimming left V 4 bases short and J 6 bases short, with 12 bases between. For the CDR3, the DNA is TGTGCCATCAGTGCGGGTGAGAGGGATGGCTACACCTTC. This gives the protein CAISAGERDGYTF.

The chain employs TRBV11-2 and TRBJ2-1, with 13 bases that match TRBD2. V trimming: 5 bases; J trimming: 7 bases; junction bases outside the gene matches: 5. CDR1 SGHAT and CDR2 FQNNGV come from the germline V gene. The CDR3 consists of 15 residues. CDR3: CASSQTSGRANEQFF. The CDR3 nucleotides read TGTGCCAGCAGCCAAACTAGCGGGAGGGCGAATGAGCAGTTCTTC.